This T cell receptor (beta chain) was documented in a study of cytomegalovirus exposure and HLA in healthy donors. Sequencing was performed with immunoSEQ multiplex PCR; in TCRdb, only in-frame clones are kept and a portion is missing. This repertoire shows approximately 160,000 clones, about 90% found once; its top ten account for 3% to 3.5%. The specimen sequenced was PBMCs. This TCR was recovered from a woman between 18 and 29 years old in good health and CMV-seropositive.

As DNA, the CDR3 is TGTGCCAGCAGCTTATGGGGGACAGAAAATGAAAAACTGTTTTTT. Encoded protein: CASSLWGTENEKLFF. The chain recombines TRBV7-9 with TRBJ1-4, with 7 bases aligning to TRBD1. J was trimmed by 5 bases and V by 2 bases; bases with no gene match: 5. The length of the CDR3 is 15 residues. The germline gives CDR1 SEHNR, CDR2 FQNEAQ (reference sequence).